This TCR beta chain was recorded in a study of T cells in Graves' hyperthyroidism and ophthalmopathy. Researchers amplified the TCR beta CDR3 regions from RNA transcripts. The HTBI primer set was used in a first-round RT-PCR of the TCR CDR3. TCRdb processed the multiplex PCR reads anew with MiXCR; each CDR3 protein has one entry. The data show under 750,000 distinct CDR3 sequences, approximately 18% seen once. Criteria for exclusion of patients were uncontrolled infection, other autoimmune disease, pregnancy or lactation. Orbital computed tomography, thyroid ultrasound, serum thyroxine and TRAb, and clinical symptoms together informed the diagnoses. CDR3 length equals 11 residues. V lost 3 bases to trimming and J lost 7 bases, with 4 bases between them. Per germline, CDR1 LNHDA and CDR2 SQIVND (reference sequence).

The sequence was obtained from a woman in her forties or fifties with Graves' hyperthyroidism that later progressed to Graves' ophthalmopathy. Sequencing input: blood. J is TRBJ2-1 and V is TRBV19; the D is unclear. This CDR3 is CASSIINEQFF. The CDR3 DNA sequence: TGTGCCAGTAGTATCATTAATGAGCAGTTCTTC.